The TCR beta chain described here comes from a study of blood T cell repertoires in COVID-19. Per the study methods: How many nucleated cells were present was estimated from reference gene primer amplification. The method was immunoSEQ multiplex PCR; TCRdb's version includes in-frame clones alone and lacks a portion of them. V and J calls and clone size are given by that table; D and trimming were obtained from the DNA. Altogether some 200,000 clones are present, about 85% being singletons, with the ten largest covering about 15%. V lost 6 bases, J lost 4 bases, and 5 bases stayed unmatched. The CDR3 length is 14 residues. CDR1 and CDR2 from the germline V gene are MNHEY and SVGAGI.

The origin of this receptor is a woman aged 65 to 85 with COVID-19, enrolled during active disease. V is TRBV6-5 and J is TRBJ1-5; TRBD1 matches 8 bases. Sequenced sample: peripheral blood. The CDR3 coding sequence is TGTGCCAGCAGCGGACAGGGCGGAAATCAGCCCCAGCATTTT. Its protein product is CASSGQGGNQPQHF.